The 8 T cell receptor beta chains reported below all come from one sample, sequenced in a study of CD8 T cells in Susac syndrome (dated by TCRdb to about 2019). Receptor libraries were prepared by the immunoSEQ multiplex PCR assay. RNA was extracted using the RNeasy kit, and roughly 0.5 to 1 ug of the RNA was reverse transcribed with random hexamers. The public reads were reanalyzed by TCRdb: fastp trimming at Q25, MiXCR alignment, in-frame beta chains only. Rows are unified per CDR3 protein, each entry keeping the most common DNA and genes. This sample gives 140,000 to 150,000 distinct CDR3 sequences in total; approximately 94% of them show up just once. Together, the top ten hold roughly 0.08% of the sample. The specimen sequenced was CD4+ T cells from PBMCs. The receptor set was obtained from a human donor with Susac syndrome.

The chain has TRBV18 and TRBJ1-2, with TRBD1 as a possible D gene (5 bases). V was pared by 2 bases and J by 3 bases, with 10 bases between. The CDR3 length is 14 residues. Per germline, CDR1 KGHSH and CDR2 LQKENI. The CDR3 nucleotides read TGTGCCAGCTCACCATCGGGGCAGGACTATGGCTACACCTTC. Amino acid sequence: CASSPSGQDYGYTF. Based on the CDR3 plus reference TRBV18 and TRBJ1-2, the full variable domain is NAGVMQNPRHLVRRRGQEARLRCSPMKGHSHVYWYRQLPEEGLKFMVYLQKENIIDESGMPKERFSAEFPKEGPSILRIQQVVRGDSAAYFCASSPSGQDYGYTFGSGTRLTVV.

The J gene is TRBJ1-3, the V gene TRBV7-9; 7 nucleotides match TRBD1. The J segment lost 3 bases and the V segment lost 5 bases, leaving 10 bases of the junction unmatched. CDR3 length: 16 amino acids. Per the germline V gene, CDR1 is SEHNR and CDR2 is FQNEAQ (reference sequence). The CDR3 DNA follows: TGTGCCAGCAGCCTTCTCGGGACAGTTGTTGGAAACACCATATATTTT. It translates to CASSLLGTVVGNTIYF.

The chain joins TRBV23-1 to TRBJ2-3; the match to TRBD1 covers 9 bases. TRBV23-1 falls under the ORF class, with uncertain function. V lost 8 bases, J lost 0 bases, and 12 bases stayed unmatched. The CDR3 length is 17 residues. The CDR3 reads CASPDRGFDGSTDTQYF. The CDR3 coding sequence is TGCGCCAGCCCCGACAGGGGGTTCGACGGAAGCACAGATACGCAGTATTTT.

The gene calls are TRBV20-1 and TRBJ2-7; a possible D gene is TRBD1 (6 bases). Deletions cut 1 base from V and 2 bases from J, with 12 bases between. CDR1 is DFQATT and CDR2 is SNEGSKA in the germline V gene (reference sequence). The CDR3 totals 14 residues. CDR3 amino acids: CSARAGAQTYEQYF. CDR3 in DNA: TGCAGTGCTAGAGCAGGGGCGCAGACCTACGAGCAGTACTTC.

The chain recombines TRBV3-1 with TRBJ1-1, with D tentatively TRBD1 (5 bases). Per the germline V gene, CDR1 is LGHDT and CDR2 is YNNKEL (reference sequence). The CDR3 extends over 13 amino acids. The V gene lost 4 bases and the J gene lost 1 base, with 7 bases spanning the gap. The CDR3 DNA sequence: TGTGCCAGCAGCCCTACAGGGAACACTGAAGCTTTCTTT. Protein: CASSPTGNTEAFF.

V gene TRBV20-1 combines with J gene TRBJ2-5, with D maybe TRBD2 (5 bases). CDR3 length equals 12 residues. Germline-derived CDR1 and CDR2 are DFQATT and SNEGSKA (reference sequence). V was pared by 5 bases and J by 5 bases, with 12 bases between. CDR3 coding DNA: TGCAGTGCTCCCCGGCGCGGGGAGACCCAGTACTTC. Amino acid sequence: CSAPRRGETQYF.

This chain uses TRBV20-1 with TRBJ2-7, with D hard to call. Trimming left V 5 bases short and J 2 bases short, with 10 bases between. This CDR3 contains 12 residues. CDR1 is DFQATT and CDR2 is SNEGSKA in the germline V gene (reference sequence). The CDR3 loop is CSAGFIPYEQYF. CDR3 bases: TGCAGTGCTGGGTTCATTCCCTACGAGCAGTACTTC.

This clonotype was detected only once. The CDR3 loop is CASSKAGLTSGRPGANVLTF. The CDR3 DNA sequence: TGTGCCAGCAGCAAAGCGGGATTGACTAGCGGGAGGCCTGGGGCCAACGTCCTGACTTTC. This chain connects TRBV21-1 to TRBJ2-6; the table's D call TRBD2 went unverified against the DNA. TRBV21-1 is a documented pseudogene. The CDR3 consists of 20 residues.